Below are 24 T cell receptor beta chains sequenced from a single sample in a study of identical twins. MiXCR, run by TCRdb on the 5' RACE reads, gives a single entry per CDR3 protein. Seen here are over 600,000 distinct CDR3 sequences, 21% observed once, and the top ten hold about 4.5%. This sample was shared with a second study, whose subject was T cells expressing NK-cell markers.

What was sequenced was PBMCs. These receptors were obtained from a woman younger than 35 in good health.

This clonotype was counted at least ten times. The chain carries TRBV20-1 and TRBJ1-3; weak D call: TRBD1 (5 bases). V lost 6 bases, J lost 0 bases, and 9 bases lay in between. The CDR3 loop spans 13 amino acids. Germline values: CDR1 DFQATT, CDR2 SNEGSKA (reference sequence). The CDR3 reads CSAGTASGNTIYF. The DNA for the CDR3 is TGCAGTGCCGGGACCGCCTCTGGAAACACCATATATTTT.

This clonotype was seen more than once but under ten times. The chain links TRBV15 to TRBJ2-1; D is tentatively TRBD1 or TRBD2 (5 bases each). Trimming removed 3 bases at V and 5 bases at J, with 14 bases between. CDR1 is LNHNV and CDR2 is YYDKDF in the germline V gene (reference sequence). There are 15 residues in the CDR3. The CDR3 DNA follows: TGTGCCACCAGCAGTGGGGACCGACAGAACAATGAGCAGTTCTTC. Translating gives CATSSGDRQNNEQFF. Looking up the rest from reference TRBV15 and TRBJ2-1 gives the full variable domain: DAMVIQNPRYQVTQFGKPVTLSCSQTLNHNVMYWYQQKSSQAPKLLFHYYDKDFNNEADTPDNFQSRRPNTSFCFLDIRSPGLGDTAMYLCATSSGDRQNNEQFFGPGTRLTVL.

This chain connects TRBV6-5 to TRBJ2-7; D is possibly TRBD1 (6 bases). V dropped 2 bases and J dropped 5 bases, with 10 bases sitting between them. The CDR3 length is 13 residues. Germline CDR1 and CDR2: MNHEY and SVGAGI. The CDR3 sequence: CASSYTGSHEQYF. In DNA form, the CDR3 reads TGTGCCAGCAGTTACACAGGGTCCCACGAGCAGTACTTC.

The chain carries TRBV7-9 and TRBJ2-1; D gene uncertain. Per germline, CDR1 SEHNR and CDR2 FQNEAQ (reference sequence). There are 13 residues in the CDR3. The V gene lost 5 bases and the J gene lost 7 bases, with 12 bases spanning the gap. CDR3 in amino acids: CASSGAQLNEQFF. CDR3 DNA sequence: TGTGCCAGCAGCGGTGCCCAGTTGAATGAGCAGTTCTTC.

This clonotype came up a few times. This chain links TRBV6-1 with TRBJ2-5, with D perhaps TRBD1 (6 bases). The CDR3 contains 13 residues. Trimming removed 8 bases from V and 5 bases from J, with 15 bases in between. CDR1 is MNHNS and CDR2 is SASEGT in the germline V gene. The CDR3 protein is CASATGMRETQYF. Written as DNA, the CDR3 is TGTGCCAGCGCCACAGGGATGCGGGAGACCCAGTACTTC.

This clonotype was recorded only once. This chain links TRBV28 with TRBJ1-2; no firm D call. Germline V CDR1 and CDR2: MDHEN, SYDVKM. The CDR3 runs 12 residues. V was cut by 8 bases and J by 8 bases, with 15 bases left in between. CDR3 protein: CASSDRVAGYTF. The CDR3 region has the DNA TGTGCCAGCTCTGACCGGGTTGCAGGCTACACCTTC.

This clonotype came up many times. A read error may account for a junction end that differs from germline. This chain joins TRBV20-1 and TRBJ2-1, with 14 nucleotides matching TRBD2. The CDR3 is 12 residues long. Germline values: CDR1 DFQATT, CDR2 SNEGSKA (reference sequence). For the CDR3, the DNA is TGCAGTGCTAGAGGGACTAGCGGGGGGATATACTTC. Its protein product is CSARGTSGGIYF.

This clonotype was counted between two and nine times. The CDR3 sequence is CASRPGQNTGELFF. CDR3 DNA: TGTGCCAGCAGGCCCGGACAGAACACCGGGGAGCTGTTTTTT. The V and J genes are TRBV5-6 and TRBJ2-2; TRBD1 might be the D (5 bases). The V gene's germline CDR1 is SGHDT and CDR2 YYEEEE. The CDR3 has 14 residues. Trimming removed 5 bases from V and 1 base from J, with 9 bases in between.

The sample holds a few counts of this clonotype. CDR3 sequence: CASSLVSGQPQHF. CDR3 nucleotide sequence: TGTGCCAGCAGCTTAGTGAGCGGTCAGCCCCAGCATTTT. This chain connects TRBV7-9 to TRBJ1-5; no reliable D call. Germline loops: CDR1 SEHNR, CDR2 FQNEAQ (reference sequence). This CDR3 contains 13 residues. V dropped 1 base and J dropped 6 bases, with 7 bases sitting between them. Drawing the rest from reference TRBV7-9 and TRBJ1-5, the complete variable domain is DTGVSQNPRHKITKRGQNVTFRCDPISEHNRLYWYRQTLGQGPEFLTYFQNEAQLEKSRLLSDRFSAERPKGSFSTLEIQRTEQGDSAMYLCASSLVSGQPQHFGDGTRLSIL.

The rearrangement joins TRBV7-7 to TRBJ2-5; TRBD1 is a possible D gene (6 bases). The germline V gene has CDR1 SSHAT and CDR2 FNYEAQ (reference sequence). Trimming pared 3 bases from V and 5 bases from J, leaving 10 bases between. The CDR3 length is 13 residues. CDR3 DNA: TGTGCCAGCAGCTTCAAGGGGGAGGAGACCCAGTACTTC. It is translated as CASSFKGEETQYF.

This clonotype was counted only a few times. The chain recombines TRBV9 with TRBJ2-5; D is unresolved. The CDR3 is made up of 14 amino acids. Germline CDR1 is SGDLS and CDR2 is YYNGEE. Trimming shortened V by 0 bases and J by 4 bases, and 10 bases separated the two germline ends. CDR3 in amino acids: CASSVGGRLETQYF. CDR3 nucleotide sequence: TGTGCCAGCAGCGTAGGTGGGCGTCTAGAGACCCAGTACTTC.

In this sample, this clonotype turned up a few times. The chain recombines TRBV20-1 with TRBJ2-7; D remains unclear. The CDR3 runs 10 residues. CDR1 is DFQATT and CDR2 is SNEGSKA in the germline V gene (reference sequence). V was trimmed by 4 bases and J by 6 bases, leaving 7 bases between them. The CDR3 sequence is CSAISREQYF. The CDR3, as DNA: TGCAGTGCTATAAGTCGCGAGCAGTACTTC.

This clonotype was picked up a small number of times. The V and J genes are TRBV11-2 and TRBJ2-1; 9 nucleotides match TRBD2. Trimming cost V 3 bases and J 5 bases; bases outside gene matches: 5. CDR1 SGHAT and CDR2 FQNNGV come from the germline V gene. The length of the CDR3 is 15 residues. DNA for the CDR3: TGTGCCAGCAGCTTCGTCCAGCGGGAGGACAATGAGCAGTTCTTC. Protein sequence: CASSFVQREDNEQFF.

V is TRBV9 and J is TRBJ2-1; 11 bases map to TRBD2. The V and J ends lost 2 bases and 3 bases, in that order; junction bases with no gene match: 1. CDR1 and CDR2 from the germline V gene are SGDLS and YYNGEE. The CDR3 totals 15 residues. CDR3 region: CASSVLAGGYNEQFF. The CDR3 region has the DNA TGTGCCAGCAGCGTCCTAGCGGGGGGCTACAATGAGCAGTTCTTC.

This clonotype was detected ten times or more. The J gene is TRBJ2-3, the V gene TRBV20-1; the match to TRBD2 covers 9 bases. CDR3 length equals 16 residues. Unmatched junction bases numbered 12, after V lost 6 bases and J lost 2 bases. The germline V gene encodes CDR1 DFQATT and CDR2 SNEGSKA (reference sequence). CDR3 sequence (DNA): TGCAGTGCCACAATGGTTAGCGGGAGACTCACAGATACGCAGTATTTT. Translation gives CSATMVSGRLTDTQYF.

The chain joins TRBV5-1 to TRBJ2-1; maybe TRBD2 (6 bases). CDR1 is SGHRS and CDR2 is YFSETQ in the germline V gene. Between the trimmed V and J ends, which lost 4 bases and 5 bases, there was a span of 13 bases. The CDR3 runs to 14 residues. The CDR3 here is CASSLGTYNNEQFF. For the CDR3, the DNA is TGCGCCAGCAGCCTCGGGACTTATAACAATGAGCAGTTCTTC.

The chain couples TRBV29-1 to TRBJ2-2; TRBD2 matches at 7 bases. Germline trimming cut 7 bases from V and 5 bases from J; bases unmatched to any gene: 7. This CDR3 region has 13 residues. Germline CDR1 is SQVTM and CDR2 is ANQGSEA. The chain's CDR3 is CSAGSAGTGELFF. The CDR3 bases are TGCAGCGCCGGTTCAGCGGGGACCGGGGAGCTGTTTTTT.

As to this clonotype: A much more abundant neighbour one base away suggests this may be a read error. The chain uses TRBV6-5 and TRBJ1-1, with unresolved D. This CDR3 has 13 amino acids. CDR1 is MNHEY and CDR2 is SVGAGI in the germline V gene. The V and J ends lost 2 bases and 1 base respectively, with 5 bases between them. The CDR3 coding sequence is TGTGCCAGCAGTTACCTTGGGAACACTGAAGCTTTCTTT. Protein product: CASSYLGNTEAFF.

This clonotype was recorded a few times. The CDR3 protein is CSVVGGTVYEQYF. The CDR3 DNA reads as TGCAGCGTTGTTGGGGGGACAGTCTACGAGCAGTACTTC. The gene calls are TRBV29-1 and TRBJ2-7; perhaps TRBD1 as D (7 bases). The CDR3 is 13 amino acids. The germline V gene has CDR1 SQVTM and CDR2 ANQGSEA. Trimming shortened V by 4 bases and J by 3 bases, and 13 bases separated the two germline ends.

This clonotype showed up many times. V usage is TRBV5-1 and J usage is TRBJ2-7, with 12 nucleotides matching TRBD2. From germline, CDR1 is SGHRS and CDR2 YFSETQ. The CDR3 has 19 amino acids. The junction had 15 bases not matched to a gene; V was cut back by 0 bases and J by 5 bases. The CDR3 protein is CASSLVVTSGSGFHNEQYF. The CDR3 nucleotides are TGCGCCAGCAGCTTGGTAGTGACTAGCGGGAGCGGTTTCCACAACGAGCAGTACTTC.

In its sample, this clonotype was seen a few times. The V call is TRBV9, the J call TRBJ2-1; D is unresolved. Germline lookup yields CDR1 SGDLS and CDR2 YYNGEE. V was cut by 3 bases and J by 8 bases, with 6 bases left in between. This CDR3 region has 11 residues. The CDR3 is CASSASHEQFF. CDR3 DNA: TGTGCCAGCAGCGCCTCGCATGAGCAGTTCTTC.

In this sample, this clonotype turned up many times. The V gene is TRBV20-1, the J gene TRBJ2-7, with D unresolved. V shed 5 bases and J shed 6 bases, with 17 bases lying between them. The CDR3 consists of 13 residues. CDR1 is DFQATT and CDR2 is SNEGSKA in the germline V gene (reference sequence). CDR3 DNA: TGCAGTGCTCAAGACCCCTGGACGTCCGAGCAGTACTTC. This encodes CSAQDPWTSEQYF.

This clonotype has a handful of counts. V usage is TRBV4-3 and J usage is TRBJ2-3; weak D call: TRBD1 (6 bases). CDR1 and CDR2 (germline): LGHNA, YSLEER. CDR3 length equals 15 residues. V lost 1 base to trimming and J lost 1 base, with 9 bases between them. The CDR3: CASSQGGLGTDTQYF. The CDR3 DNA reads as TGCGCCAGCAGCCAAGGGGGGCTTGGCACAGATACGCAGTATTTT.

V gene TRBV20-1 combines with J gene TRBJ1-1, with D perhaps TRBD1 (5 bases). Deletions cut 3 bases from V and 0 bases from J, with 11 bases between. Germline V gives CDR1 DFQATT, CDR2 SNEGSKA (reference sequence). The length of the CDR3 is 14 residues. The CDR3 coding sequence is TGCAGTGCTAGGGTAGGACACATGAACACTGAAGCTTTCTTT. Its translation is CSARVGHMNTEAFF.